This T cell receptor (beta chain) derives from a study of T cell repertoires in cytomegalovirus infection. About the study: CMV infection plus the matching HLA type was flagged by public TCR beta signatures. Study findings and constraints: Cumulative frequency (of public TCR beta family members) identified carriers of CMV plus the relevant HLA. Ex vivo, HLA-C-restricted CMV-specific TCR beta clonotypes prevailed over the rest of the response.

TCRdb passed the reads through MiXCR, listing each CDR3 protein once. The sample carries around 330,000 distinct CDR3 sequences, about 17% recorded once. V shed 1 base and J 6 bases; nucleotides not matched to a gene: 5. The CDR3 is 14 residues long. CDR1 is SGHTA, CDR2 FQGNSA, per germline. This clonotype was seen many times. Its matching antigen is unknown. The sequenced sample was PBMCs. This TCR came from a human donor in good health (CMV status not recorded). Some clones in this sample may be carry-over from other donors' samples. V gene TRBV7-2 combines with J gene TRBJ2-7; TRBD2 agrees at 8 bases. The CDR3 spells CASSLDRGGGEQYF. The CDR3 nucleotides are TGTGCCAGCAGCTTAGACCGGGGGGGCGGCGAGCAGTACTTC.